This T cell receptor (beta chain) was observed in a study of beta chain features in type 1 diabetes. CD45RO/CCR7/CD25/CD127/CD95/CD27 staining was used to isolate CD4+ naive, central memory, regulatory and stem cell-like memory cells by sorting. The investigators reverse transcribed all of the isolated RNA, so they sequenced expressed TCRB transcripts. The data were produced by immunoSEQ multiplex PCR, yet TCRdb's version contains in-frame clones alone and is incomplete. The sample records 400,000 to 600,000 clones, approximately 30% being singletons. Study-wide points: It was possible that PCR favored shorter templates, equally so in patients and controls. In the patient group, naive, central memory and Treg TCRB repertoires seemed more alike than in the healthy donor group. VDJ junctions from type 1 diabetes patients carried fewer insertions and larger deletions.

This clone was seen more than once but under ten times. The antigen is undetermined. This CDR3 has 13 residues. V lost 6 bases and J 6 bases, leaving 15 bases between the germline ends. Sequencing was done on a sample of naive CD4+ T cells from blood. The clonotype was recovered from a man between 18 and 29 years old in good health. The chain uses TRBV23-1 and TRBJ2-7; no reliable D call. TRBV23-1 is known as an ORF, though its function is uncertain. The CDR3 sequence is CASRTSFRFEQYF. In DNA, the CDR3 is TGCGCCAGCAGAACCTCCTTTAGGTTCGAGCAGTACTTC.